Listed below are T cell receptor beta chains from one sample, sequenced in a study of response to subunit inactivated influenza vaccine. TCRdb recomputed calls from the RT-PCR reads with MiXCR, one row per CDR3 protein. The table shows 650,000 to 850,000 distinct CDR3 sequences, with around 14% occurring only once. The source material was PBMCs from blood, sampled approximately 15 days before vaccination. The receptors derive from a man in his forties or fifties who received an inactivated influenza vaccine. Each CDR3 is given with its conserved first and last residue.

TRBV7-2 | CASSLFPESNQPQHF
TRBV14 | CASSQVWGMGTGTYEQYF
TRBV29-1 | CSVEAHLKKDNEQFF
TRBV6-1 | CASARGTSVKETQYF
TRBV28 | CASSLLRGYGYTF
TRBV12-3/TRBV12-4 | CASSLLATRETQYF
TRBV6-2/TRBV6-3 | CASSVEPVMNTEAFF
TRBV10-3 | CAISDAAGGADTQYF
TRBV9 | CASSLDAGGFLDKAFF
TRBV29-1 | CSVEDGEGGGTQYF
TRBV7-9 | CASSPLASYNEQFF
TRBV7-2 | CASSLGVFRPTQYF
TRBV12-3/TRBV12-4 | CASSPGQVDGYTF
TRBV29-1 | CSVETSGQAGYEQYF
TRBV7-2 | CASSRRYKETQYF
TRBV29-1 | CSVSRQGPIEAFF
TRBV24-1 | CATSERFRRGVSEQFF
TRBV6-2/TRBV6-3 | CASSYPLYNEQFF
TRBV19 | CASSPLAGEGEQYF
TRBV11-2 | CASSLYASGSSYEQYF
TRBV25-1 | CASSERLAGELFF
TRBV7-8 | CASSQVQAVSGNTIYF
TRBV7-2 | CASSLGLAFAGQFF
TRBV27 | CASSLTSGSSYNEQFF
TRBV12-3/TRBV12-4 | CASSFEGVNTEAFF
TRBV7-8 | CASSLSGSGRGETQYF
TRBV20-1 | CSATFKRVHTDTQYF
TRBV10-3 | CAMTSGTGSREQYF
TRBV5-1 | CASSLGGLATDTQYF
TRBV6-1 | CASSEGDRGYGYTF
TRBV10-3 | CAISANREAQYF
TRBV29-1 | CSVVRQNTGELFF
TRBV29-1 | CSVETGQSVAGELFF
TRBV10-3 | CAISDLGVSRGAYEQYF
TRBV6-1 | CASNARNYNEQFF
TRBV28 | CASSFPQQVYSNQPQHF
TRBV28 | CASSQNPGQAVIQYF
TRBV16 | CASSQSGQGNEKLFF
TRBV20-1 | CSARKGATRAEAFF
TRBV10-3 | CAISGSRTAAYSYNEQFF
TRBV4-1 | CASSQTMRGADTQYF
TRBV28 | CASSFSTATTSYGYTF
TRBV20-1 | CSAARGGPAPDTQYF
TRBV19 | CASAGTGVYNEQFF
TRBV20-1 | CSADSADTQYF
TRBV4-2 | CASSQGPGTSGYEQYF
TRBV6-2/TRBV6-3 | CASRRGQGRTDTLYF
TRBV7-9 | CASSLAVDEQFF
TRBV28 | CASSFIAGGYNEQFF
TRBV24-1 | CATSDLPHKNTEAFF
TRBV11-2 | CASSSGHWDYNEQFF
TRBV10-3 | CAIVGSGSNEQFF
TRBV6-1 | CASSPETSGVSDTQYF
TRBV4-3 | CASSQDMGTAPYEQYF
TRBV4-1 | CASSQEGTRDSGYGYTF
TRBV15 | CATSEGAWSYNEQFF
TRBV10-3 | CAIRPSGGVSYNEQFF
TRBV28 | CASSPYPKTSIGRDTQYF